This T cell receptor beta chain is drawn from a study of T cell changes during pregnancy in multiple sclerosis. Per germline, CDR1 SGHTA and CDR2 FQGNSA. The CDR3 contains 15 residues. V lost 2 bases, J lost 0 bases, and 11 bases lay in between. Method: immunoSEQ multiplex PCR; TCRdb's copy keeps in-frame clones and lacks some. Of 60,000 or so clones listed, roughly 89% are singletons. This clone was seen only a few times. This TCR was sampled from a female donor in good health, enrolled as a control in a pregnancy study. V and J are TRBV7-2 and TRBJ2-7; tentative D call: TRBD2 (5 bases). This specimen consisted of CD4+ T cells from peripheral blood mononuclear cells, obtained after pregnancy. The CDR3 sequence is CASSLSPGSSYEQYF. The CDR3 nucleotides read TGTGCCAGCAGCTTATCGCCGGGAAGCTCCTACGAGCAGTACTTC.